One sample yielded the 26 T cell receptor beta chains listed below, sequenced in a study of blood T cell repertoires in COVID-19. Assay: immunoSEQ multiplex PCR; the TCRdb copy retains only in-frame clones and omits some. The table includes some 200,000 clones, approximately 90% detected once. Sequencing was done on a sample of PBMCs or T cells enriched from blood (not recorded which). The source is a woman aged 25 to 45 who had recovered from COVID-19.

J is TRBJ1-2 and V is TRBV29-1; D is uncertain. This CDR3 comprises 12 residues. From germline, CDR1 is SQVTM and CDR2 ANQGSEA. Trimming took 6 bases from V and 5 from J, leaving 13 bases between them. The CDR3 protein is CSVAEGRYGYTF. In DNA form, the CDR3 reads TGCAGCGTCGCAGAGGGCCGTTATGGCTACACCTTC.

The chain recombines TRBV18 with TRBJ2-5, with 8 bases matching TRBD1. The CDR3 has 15 amino acids. Germline V gene data show CDR1 as KGHSH and CDR2 as LQKENI. Trimming cost V 1 base and J 1 base; bases outside gene matches: 2. The CDR3 sequence: CASSPRTGSQETQYF. The DNA for the CDR3 is TGTGCCAGCTCACCACGGACAGGGAGCCAAGAGACCCAGTACTTC. The full variable domain, its missing parts supplied by reference TRBV18 and TRBJ2-5, is NAGVMQNPRHLVRRRGQEARLRCSPMKGHSHVYWYRQLPEEGLKFMVYLQKENIIDESGMPKERFSAEFPKEGPSILRIQQVVRGDSAAYFCASSPRTGSQETQYFGPGTRLLVL.

V gene TRBV5-3 combines with J gene TRBJ1-5; possible D gene TRBD1, 6 bases. TRBV5-3 is an ORF, and what it does is uncertain. Trimming pared 0 bases from V and 3 bases from J, leaving 19 bases between. There are 18 residues in the CDR3. The CDR3 is CARSLETGGKFYNQPQHF. CDR3 in DNA: TGTGCCAGAAGCTTGGAGACAGGCGGCAAATTTTACAATCAGCCCCAGCATTTT.

There are a few counts of this clone. The chain links TRBV19 to TRBJ1-5; D perhaps matches TRBD1 (5 bases). The CDR3 sequence is 16 residues long. Trimming pared 8 bases from V and 0 bases from J, leaving 17 bases between. Per germline, CDR1 LNHDA and CDR2 SQIVND (reference sequence). DNA for the CDR3: TGTGCCAGTGAGGCGGAGGCGGGACTTAGCAATCAGCCCCAGCATTTT. Translation gives CASEAEAGLSNQPQHF.

The chain uses TRBV7-2 and TRBJ1-2, with 7 bases that match TRBD1. After removal of 3 bases from V and 7 bases from J, the junction contained 8 bases not matched to a gene. The germline V gene has CDR1 SGHTA and CDR2 FQGNSA. The CDR3 length is 14 residues. CDR3 residues: CASSFTTGAGGYTF. The DNA for the CDR3 is TGTGCCAGCAGCTTCACAACAGGGGCTGGTGGCTACACCTTC.

The genes are TRBV7-2 and TRBJ2-3, with unresolved D. Germline V CDR1 and CDR2: SGHTA, FQGNSA. CDR3 length: 12 residues. V was pared by 3 bases and J by 2 bases, with 3 bases between. The CDR3 protein is CASSFYTDTQYF. The CDR3, as DNA: TGTGCCAGCAGCTTCTACACAGATACGCAGTATTTT.

This clone was counted once. The V gene is TRBV7-9, the J gene TRBJ2-7; possible D gene TRBD2, 6 bases. Germline V gene lookup returns CDR1 SEHNR and CDR2 FQNEAQ (reference sequence). The CDR3 consists of 13 residues. V shed 10 bases and J shed 2 bases, with 15 bases lying between them. Written as DNA, the CDR3 is TGTGCCATTATAGAGGGGAGGACCTACGAGCAGTACTTC. Translation gives CAIIEGRTYEQYF. Variable domain in full (rest from reference TRBV7-9 and TRBJ2-7): DTGVSQNPRHKITKRGQNVTFRCDPISEHNRLYWYRQTLGQGPEFLTYFQNEAQLEKSRLLSDRFSAERPKGSFSTLEIQRTEQGDSAMYLCAIIEGRTYEQYFGPGTRLTVT.

The chain recombines TRBV7-2 with TRBJ2-5; possible D gene TRBD1, 5 bases. The CDR3 spans 16 residues. The V end lost 4 bases, the J end lost 0 bases, and 15 bases lay between the germline ends. Germline V gene lookup returns CDR1 SGHTA and CDR2 FQGNSA. CDR3 bases: TGTGCCAGCAGCTCCTCCCCGACAGCCAACCAAGAGACCCAGTACTTC. Translated, it gives CASSSSPTANQETQYF. Using reference TRBV7-2 and TRBJ2-5 for the parts outside the CDR3, the full variable domain is GAGVSQSPSNKVTEKGKDVELRCDPISGHTALYWYRQSLGQGLEFLIYFQGNSAPDKSGLPSDRFSAERTGGSVSTLTIQRTQQEDSAVYLCASSSSPTANQETQYFGPGTRLLVL.

This clone has just one count. The gene calls are TRBV6-4 and TRBJ1-6; the match to TRBD1 covers 7 bases. The germline CDR1 and CDR2 sequences are MRHNA and SNTAGT. The CDR3 length is 13 residues. V gave up 5 bases and J gave up 13 bases; unmatched junction bases: 8. The CDR3 region is CASSRAQGDPLHF. The CDR3 DNA is TGTGCCAGCAGTAGGGCGCAGGGGGATCCCCTCCACTTT.

A few counts support this clone. The J gene is TRBJ1-5, the V gene TRBV11-2; TRBD1 might be the D (5 bases). The CDR3 has 16 amino acids. Germline V gene lookup returns CDR1 SGHAT and CDR2 FQNNGV. V lost 3 bases, J lost 5 bases, and 17 bases lay in between. The CDR3: CASSFFWARQHQPQHF. As DNA, the CDR3 is TGTGCCAGCAGCTTCTTCTGGGCCAGACAGCATCAGCCCCAGCATTTT.

The genes are TRBV14 and TRBJ1-2; 7 bases agree with TRBD1. This CDR3 comprises 15 residues. The ends lost 2 bases at V and 1 base at J; junction bases unmatched: 4. CDR1 and CDR2 from the germline V gene are SGHDN and FVKESK. The CDR3 DNA reads as TGTGCCAGCAGCCAAACCGGGACAGTTAACTATGGCTACACCTTC. It translates to CASSQTGTVNYGYTF.

The count of this clone is one. The chain combines TRBV5-1 with TRBJ1-1; no clear D gene. CDR3 length equals 13 residues. V was shortened by 3 bases and J by 0 bases, with 6 bases between the two germline ends. Germline V gene sequence: CDR1 SGHRS, CDR2 YFSETQ. The CDR3: CASSSRLNTEAFF. CDR3 DNA sequence: TGCGCCAGCAGCTCGCGGCTGAACACTGAAGCTTTCTTT.

The chain uses TRBV5-5 and TRBJ1-2; TRBD1 matches 9 bases. From germline, CDR1 is SGHKS and CDR2 YYEKEE (reference sequence). The CDR3 extends over 16 amino acids. V was clipped by 4 bases and J by 2 bases; unmatched bases: 9. The chain's CDR3 is CASSTAGTGKNYGYTF. CDR3 DNA sequence: TGTGCCAGCAGCACCGCCGGGACAGGGAAAAACTATGGCTACACCTTC. Complete variable domain (other parts from reference TRBV5-5 and TRBJ1-2): DAGVTQSPTHLIKTRGQQVTLRCSPISGHKSVSWYQQVLGQGPQFIFQYYEKEERGRGNFPDRFSARQFPNYSSELNVNALLLGDSALYLCASSTAGTGKNYGYTFGSGTRLTVV.

This clone was counted once. The rearrangement joins TRBV2 to TRBJ2-1, with unresolved D. The CDR3 runs 13 residues. Trimming removed 3 bases at V and 8 bases at J, with 11 bases between. From germline, CDR1 is SNHLY and CDR2 FYNNEI. The CDR3 sequence is CASSEVSEDEQFF. CDR3 in DNA: TGTGCCAGCAGTGAGGTAAGTGAGGATGAGCAGTTCTTC. The variable domain in full, completed from reference TRBV2 and TRBJ2-1, reads EPEVTQTPSHQVTQMGQEVILRCVPISNHLYFYWYRQILGQKVEFLVSFYNNEISEKSEIFDDQFSVERPDGSNFTLKIRSTKLEDSAMYFCASSEVSEDEQFFGPGTRLTVL.

In nucleotides, the CDR3 is TGTGCCAGCTTCTGGACAAGAACCCAGTCCTACAATGAGCAGTTCTTC. Residues: CASFWTRTQSYNEQFF. The rearrangement uses TRBV21-1 and TRBJ2-1; whether TRBD1, the table's D call, matches the DNA was not checked. TRBV21-1 is a pseudogene segment. This CDR3 comprises 16 residues.

This clone appeared a single time. The CDR3 reads CASSMGATDEQYF. The CDR3 DNA sequence: TGTGCCAGTAGTATGGGGGCCACAGACGAGCAGTACTTC. The chain combines TRBV19 with TRBJ2-7; D perhaps matches TRBD1 (6 bases). Trimming removed 3 bases from V and 5 bases from J, with 11 bases in between. CDR3 size: 13 residues. Looked up from germline, CDR1 is LNHDA and CDR2 is SQIVND (reference sequence).

DNA of the CDR3: TGTGCCAGCTCACCCCTTAGCACAGATACGCAGTATTTT. Protein sequence: CASSPLSTDTQYF. This rearrangement joins TRBV18 to TRBJ2-3; D is unclear. Trimming cost V 3 bases and J 0 bases, with 4 bases left between them. The CDR3 totals 13 residues. Germline V gene data show CDR1 as KGHSH and CDR2 as LQKENI.

In its sample, this clone was seen a few times. This sequence joins TRBV24-1 and TRBJ2-1; TRBD2 matches 8 bases. This CDR3 has 12 residues. Germline CDR1 is KGHDR and CDR2 is SFDVKD. V lost 5 bases to trimming and J lost 13 bases; unmatched junction nucleotides: 6. CDR3 coding DNA: TGTGCCACCAGTGCAAGCGGGAGCGAACAGTTCTTC. Its protein product is CATSASGSEQFF.

This chain connects TRBV3-1 (or the pseudogene TRBV3-2) to TRBJ1-1, with 8 bases identical to TRBD1. The germline V gene has CDR1 LGHDT and CDR2 YNNKEL (reference sequence). Unmatched junction bases numbered 16, after V lost 4 bases and J lost 6 bases. The CDR3 is 17 amino acids. The CDR3 protein is CASSPRDGQGGPPEAFF. The CDR3 DNA follows: TGTGCCAGCAGCCCGCGGGACGGACAGGGAGGTCCCCCTGAAGCTTTCTTT.

The V and J genes are TRBV1 and TRBJ1-2. TRBV1 corresponds to a pseudogene. The CDR3 loop spans 15 amino acids. In nucleotides, the CDR3 is TGCACCAGCAACACATCCGGGGGGGCTAACTATGGCTACACCTTC. Encoded protein: CTSNTSGGANYGYTF.

This clone was observed once. The chain employs TRBV4-3 and TRBJ1-1; the D gene is possibly TRBD1 (6 bases). Germline V gene data show CDR1 as LGHNA and CDR2 as YSLEER. The V end was cut by 1 base, the J end by 1 base, with 13 bases between. CDR3 size: 16 residues. CDR3 nucleotide sequence: TGCGCCAGCAGCCAAGTCGGGGGGGCGGCGAACACTGAAGCTTTCTTT. This gives the protein CASSQVGGAANTEAFF.

Only one count was recorded for this clone. The chain joins TRBV6-1 to TRBJ1-1, with unresolved D. Germline loops: CDR1 MNHNS, CDR2 SASEGT. The CDR3 loop spans 15 amino acids. V was trimmed by 3 bases and J by 0 bases, leaving 11 bases between them. In DNA, the CDR3 is TGTGCCAGCAGTGACCCCGCCCAGGTGAACACTGAAGCTTTCTTT. Encoded protein: CASSDPAQVNTEAFF.

The J gene is TRBJ2-7, the V gene TRBV24-1; 7 bases agree with TRBD1. Trimming at V came to 5 bases and at J to 9 bases, leaving 12 bases not matched to a gene. In germline, CDR1 is KGHDR, CDR2 SFDVKD. This CDR3 is 14 amino acids long. This chain's CDR3 is CATSGLETGSGQYF. CDR3 DNA: TGTGCCACCAGTGGCCTCGAGACAGGGAGTGGGCAGTACTTC.

This chain links TRBV7-8 with TRBJ2-2, with 7 positions matching TRBD1. The germline gives CDR1 SGHVS, CDR2 FQNEAQ. The CDR3 runs 18 residues. Trimming cost V 3 bases and J 1 base; bases outside gene matches: 11. The CDR3 sequence: CASSLIRDSLLNTGELFF. The CDR3 coding sequence is TGTGCCAGCAGCTTGATCCGGGACAGCCTCTTGAACACCGGGGAGCTGTTTTTT.

The chain joins TRBV7-2 to TRBJ2-7, with 8 bases lining up with TRBD2. The CDR3 covers 14 residues. V gave up 1 base and J gave up 6 bases; unmatched junction bases: 5. Germline V gives CDR1 SGHTA, CDR2 FQGNSA. The CDR3 sequence: CASSLDGTRAEQYF. The CDR3 coding sequence is TGTGCCAGCAGCTTAGATGGGACTAGGGCCGAGCAGTACTTC.

The rearrangement uses TRBV14 and TRBJ1-2; 9 bases agree with TRBD1. From germline, CDR1 is SGHDN and CDR2 FVKESK. This CDR3 comprises 16 residues. J lost 3 bases, V lost 0 bases, and 5 bases had no gene match. Here the CDR3 reads CASSQDWDREDYGYTF. In DNA, the CDR3 is TGTGCCAGCAGCCAAGACTGGGACAGGGAAGACTATGGCTACACCTTC.